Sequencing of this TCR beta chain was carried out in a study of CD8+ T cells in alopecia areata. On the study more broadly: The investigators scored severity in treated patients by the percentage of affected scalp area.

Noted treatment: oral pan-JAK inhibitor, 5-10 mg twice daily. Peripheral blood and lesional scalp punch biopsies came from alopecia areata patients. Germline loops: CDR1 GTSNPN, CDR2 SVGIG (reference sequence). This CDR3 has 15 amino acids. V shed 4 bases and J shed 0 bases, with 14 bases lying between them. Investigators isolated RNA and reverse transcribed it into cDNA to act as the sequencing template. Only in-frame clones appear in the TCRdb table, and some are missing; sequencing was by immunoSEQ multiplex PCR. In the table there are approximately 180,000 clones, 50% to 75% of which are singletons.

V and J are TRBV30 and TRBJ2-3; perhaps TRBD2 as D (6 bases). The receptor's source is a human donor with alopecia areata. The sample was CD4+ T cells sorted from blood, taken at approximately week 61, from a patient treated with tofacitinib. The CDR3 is CAWTSGGSSTDTQYF. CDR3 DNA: TGTGCCTGGACCAGTGGGGGGTCTAGCACAGATACGCAGTATTTT.